Each of the 4 T cell receptor beta chains below was sequenced from the same sample in a study of T cell repertoires in cytomegalovirus infection. Each CDR3 protein is one row after TCRdb ran MiXCR on the reads. The data contain hundreds of thousands of distinct CDR3 sequences, approximately 7% of them singletons. Sequencing was performed on PBMCs. These receptors came from a human donor in good health (CMV status not recorded). Some clones in this sample may be carry-over from other donors' samples.

This clonotype was observed at least ten times. The genes are TRBV7-2 and TRBJ2-2, with D hard to call. The CDR3 is 13 residues long. Germline CDR1 and CDR2: SGHTA and FQGNSA. V lost 3 bases and J 6 bases, leaving 8 bases between the germline ends. CDR3 nucleotides: TGTGCCAGCAGCTTTACCACATCCGGGGAGCTGTTTTTT. Residues: CASSFTTSGELFF.

There are many counts of this clonotype. V usage is TRBV7-2 and J usage is TRBJ1-1; D not certain. Germline V CDR1 and CDR2: SGHTA, FQGNSA. V lost 5 bases, J lost 5 bases, and 15 bases lay in between. The CDR3 covers 14 residues. Here the CDR3 reads CASSPPGSGTEAFF. Written as DNA, the CDR3 is TGTGCCAGCAGCCCTCCGGGAAGTGGAACTGAAGCTTTCTTT.

This clonotype showed up many times. The CDR3 sequence is CASSRTGNQPQHF. For the CDR3, the DNA is TGTGCCAGCAGCAGGACAGGGAATCAGCCCCAGCATTTT. This rearrangement joins TRBV5-6 to TRBJ1-5; 8 bases align to TRBD1. Unmatched junction bases numbered 1, after V lost 4 bases and J lost 4 bases. Per germline, CDR1 SGHDT and CDR2 YYEEEE. The CDR3 has 13 residues.

This clonotype was found many times. V is TRBV14 and J is TRBJ2-3; D call uncertain. CDR1 is SGHDN, CDR2 FVKESK, per germline. Trimming shortened V by 0 bases and J by 6 bases, and 7 bases separated the two germline ends. This CDR3 has 13 residues. The CDR3 is CASSQDLRDTQYF. Written as DNA, the CDR3 is TGTGCCAGCAGCCAAGATCTCAGGGATACGCAGTATTTT.